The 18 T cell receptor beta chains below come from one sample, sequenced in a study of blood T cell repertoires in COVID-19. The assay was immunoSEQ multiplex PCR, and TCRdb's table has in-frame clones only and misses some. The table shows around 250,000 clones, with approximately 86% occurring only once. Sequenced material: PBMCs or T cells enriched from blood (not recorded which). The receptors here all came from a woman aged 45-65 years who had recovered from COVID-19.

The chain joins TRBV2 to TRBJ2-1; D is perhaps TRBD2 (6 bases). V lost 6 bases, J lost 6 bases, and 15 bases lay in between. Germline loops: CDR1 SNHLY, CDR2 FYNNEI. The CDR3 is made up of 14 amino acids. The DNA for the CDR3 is TGTGCCAGCAGATTGTCAGGAGGGTCCAATGAGCAGTTCTTC. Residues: CASRLSGGSNEQFF.

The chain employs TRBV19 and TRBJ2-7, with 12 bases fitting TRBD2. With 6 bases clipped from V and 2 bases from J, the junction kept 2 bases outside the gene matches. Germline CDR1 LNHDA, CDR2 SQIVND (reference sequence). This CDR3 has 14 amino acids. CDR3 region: CASSRTSGTYEQYF. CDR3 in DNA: TGTGCCAGTAGCCGGACTAGCGGGACCTACGAGCAGTACTTC.

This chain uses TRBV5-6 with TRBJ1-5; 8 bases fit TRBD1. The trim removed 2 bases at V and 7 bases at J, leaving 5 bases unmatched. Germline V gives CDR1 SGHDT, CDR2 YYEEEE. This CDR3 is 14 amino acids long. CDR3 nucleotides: TGTGCCAGCAGCTTTGGACAGGGAGGGCAGCCCCAGCATTTT. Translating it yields CASSFGQGGQPQHF.

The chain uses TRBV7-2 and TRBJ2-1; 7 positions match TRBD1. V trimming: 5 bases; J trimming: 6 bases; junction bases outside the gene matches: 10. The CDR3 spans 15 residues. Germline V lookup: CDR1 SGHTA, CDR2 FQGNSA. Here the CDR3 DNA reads TGTGCCAGCAGCCCTCGCAGGGGGAGAGGCAATGAGCAGTTCTTC. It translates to CASSPRRGRGNEQFF. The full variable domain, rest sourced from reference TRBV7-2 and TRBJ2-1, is GAGVSQSPSNKVTEKGKDVELRCDPISGHTALYWYRQSLGQGLEFLIYFQGNSAPDKSGLPSDRFSAERTGGSVSTLTIQRTQQEDSAVYLCASSPRRGRGNEQFFGPGTRLTVL.

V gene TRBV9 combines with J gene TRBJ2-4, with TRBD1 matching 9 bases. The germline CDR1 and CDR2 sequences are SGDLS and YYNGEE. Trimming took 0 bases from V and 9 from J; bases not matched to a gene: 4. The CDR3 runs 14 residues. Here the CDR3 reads CASSVGSDRGIQYF. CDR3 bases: TGTGCCAGCAGCGTAGGATCGGACAGGGGCATTCAGTACTTC.

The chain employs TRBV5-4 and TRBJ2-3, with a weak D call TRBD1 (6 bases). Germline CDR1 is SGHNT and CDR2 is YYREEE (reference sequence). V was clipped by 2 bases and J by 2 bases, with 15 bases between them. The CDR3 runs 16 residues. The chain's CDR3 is CASSLLETGATDTQYF. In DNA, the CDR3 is TGTGCCAGCAGCTTATTGGAGACAGGTGCCACAGATACGCAGTATTTT.

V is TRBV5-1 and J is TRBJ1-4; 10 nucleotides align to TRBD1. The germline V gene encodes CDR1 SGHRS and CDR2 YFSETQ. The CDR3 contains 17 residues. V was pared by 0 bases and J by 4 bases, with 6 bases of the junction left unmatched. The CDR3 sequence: CASSLGTGGNFNEKLFF. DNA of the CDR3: TGCGCCAGCAGCTTGGGGACAGGGGGGAACTTTAATGAAAAACTGTTTTTT.

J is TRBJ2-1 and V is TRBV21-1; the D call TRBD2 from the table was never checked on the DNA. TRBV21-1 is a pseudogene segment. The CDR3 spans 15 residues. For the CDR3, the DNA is TGTGCCAGCAGCCCTAGCGGGAGGGCCTTTGGTGAGCAGTTCTTC. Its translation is CASSPSGRAFGEQFF.

The CDR3 loop is CASRETASTDTQYF. CDR3 bases: TGTGCCAGTAGAGAGACAGCTTCCACAGATACGCAGTATTTT. The gene calls are TRBV19 and TRBJ2-3; weak D call: TRBD1 (5 bases). The CDR3 is 14 amino acids. Germline CDR1 reads LNHDA; CDR2 reads SQIVND (reference sequence). V lost 6 bases, J lost 2 bases, and 12 bases lay in between.

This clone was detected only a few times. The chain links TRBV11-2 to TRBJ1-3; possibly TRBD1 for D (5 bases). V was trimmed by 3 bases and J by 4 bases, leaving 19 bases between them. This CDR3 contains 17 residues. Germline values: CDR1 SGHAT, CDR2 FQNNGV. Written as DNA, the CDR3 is TGTGCCAGCAGCTTTCTTCAGGGAGGCTGGACCGGAAACACCATATATTTT. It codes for CASSFLQGGWTGNTIYF. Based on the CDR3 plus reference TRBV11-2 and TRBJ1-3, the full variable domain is EAGVAQSPRYKIIEKRQSVAFWCNPISGHATLYWYQQILGQGPKLLIQFQNNGVVDDSQLPKDRFSAERLKGVDSTLKIQPAKLEDSAVYLCASSFLQGGWTGNTIYFGEGSWLTVV.

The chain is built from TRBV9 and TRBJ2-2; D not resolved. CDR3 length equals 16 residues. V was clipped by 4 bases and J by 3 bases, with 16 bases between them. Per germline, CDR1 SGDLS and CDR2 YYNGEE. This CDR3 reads CASSPRHSFDTGELFF. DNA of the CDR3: TGTGCCAGCAGCCCACGACATTCTTTTGACACCGGGGAGCTGTTTTTT.

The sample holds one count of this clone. The CDR3 nucleotides are TGTGCCAGCAGTCGGCAGGGTCAGGGGGTAGCAAATTCACCCCTCCACTTT. Encoded protein: CASSRQGQGVANSPLHF. V usage is TRBV6-6 and J usage is TRBJ1-6; TRBD1 agrees at 7 bases. Germline values: CDR1 MNHNY, CDR2 SVGAGI (reference sequence). The CDR3 loop spans 17 amino acids. V shed 5 bases and J 7 bases; nucleotides not matched to a gene: 14.

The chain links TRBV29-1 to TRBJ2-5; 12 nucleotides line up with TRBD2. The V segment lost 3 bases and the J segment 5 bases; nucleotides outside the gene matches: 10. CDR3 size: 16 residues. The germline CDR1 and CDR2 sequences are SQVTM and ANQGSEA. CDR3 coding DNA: TGCAGCGTTGACTCACTAGCGGGAGGATTCGGCGAGACCCAGTACTTC. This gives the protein CSVDSLAGGFGETQYF.

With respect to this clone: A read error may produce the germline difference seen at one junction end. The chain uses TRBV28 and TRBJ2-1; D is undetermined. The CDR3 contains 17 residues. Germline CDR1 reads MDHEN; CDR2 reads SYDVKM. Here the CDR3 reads CASSFILIKYSHNEQFF. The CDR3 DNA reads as TGTGCCAGCAGTTTCATCCTCATCAAGTACTCCCACAATGAGCAGTTCTTC. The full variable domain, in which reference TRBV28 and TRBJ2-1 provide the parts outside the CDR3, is DVKVTQSSRYLVKRTGEKVFLECVQDMDHENMFWYRQDPGLGLRLIYFSYDVKMKEKGDIPEGYSVSREKKERFSLILESASTNQTSMYLCASSFILIKYSHNEQFFGPGTRLTVL.

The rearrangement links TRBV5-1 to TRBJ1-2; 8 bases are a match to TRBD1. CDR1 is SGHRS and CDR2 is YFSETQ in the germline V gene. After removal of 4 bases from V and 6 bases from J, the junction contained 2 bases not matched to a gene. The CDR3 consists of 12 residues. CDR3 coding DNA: TGCGCCAGCAGCCCCAGGGGGCATGGCTACACCTTC. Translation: CASSPRGHGYTF.

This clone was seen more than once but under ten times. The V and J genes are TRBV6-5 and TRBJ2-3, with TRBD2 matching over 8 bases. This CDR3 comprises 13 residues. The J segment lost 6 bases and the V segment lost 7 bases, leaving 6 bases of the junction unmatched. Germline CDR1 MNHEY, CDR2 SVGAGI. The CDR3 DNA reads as TGTGCCAGCACCGGGGGGGGTAGCGATACGCAGTATTTT. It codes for CASTGGGSDTQYF.

CDR3 DNA: TGTGCCAGCAGCTTGGATCTGGCGGGAGGGCCTATGAACACCGGGGAGCTGTTTTTT. Translating it yields CASSLDLAGGPMNTGELFF. This sequence joins TRBV5-4 and TRBJ2-2; 9 bases agree with TRBD2. The CDR3 totals 19 residues. Germline values: CDR1 SGHNT, CDR2 YYREEE (reference sequence). Unmatched junction bases numbered 10, after V lost 0 bases and J lost 1 base.

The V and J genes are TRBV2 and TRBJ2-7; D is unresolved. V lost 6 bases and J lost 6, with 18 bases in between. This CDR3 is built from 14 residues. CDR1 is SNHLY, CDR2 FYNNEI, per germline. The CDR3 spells CASRVGPNAREQYF. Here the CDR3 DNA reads TGTGCCAGCAGGGTGGGCCCAAACGCACGCGAGCAGTACTTC.